In its sample, the clone carrying this T cell receptor (beta chain) was seen many times. Its antigen is as yet unknown. Amplification targeted TCR beta CDR3 regions from RNA transcripts. Carried out on the TCR CDR3, a first-round RT-PCR used the HTBI primer set. TCRdb independently ran MiXCR on the multiplex PCR reads; one entry per CDR3 protein. The data show 450,000 to 600,000 distinct CDR3 sequences, just under 20% seen once. Trimming removed 5 bases from V and 6 bases from J, with 10 bases in between. The CDR3 spans 12 residues. Germline V gives CDR1 SGHTA, CDR2 FQGNSA. Criteria for exclusion of patients were uncontrolled infection, other autoimmune disease, pregnancy or lactation. The sample is drawn from a study of T cells in Graves' hyperthyroidism and ophthalmopathy. Points from the study as a whole: Ophthalmopathy, which appeared later, was predicted by the model a median about 6 months before onset. Blood also showed most of the thyroid clonotypes that were expanded above 0.001.

This TCR was recovered from a man between 35 and 55 years old with Graves' ophthalmopathy. The chain links TRBV7-2 to TRBJ1-2; D uncertain. Sequenced input: blood. CDR3 in DNA: TGTGCCAGCAGCCCTCAGAGGCATGGCTACACCTTC. This translates into CASSPQRHGYTF.